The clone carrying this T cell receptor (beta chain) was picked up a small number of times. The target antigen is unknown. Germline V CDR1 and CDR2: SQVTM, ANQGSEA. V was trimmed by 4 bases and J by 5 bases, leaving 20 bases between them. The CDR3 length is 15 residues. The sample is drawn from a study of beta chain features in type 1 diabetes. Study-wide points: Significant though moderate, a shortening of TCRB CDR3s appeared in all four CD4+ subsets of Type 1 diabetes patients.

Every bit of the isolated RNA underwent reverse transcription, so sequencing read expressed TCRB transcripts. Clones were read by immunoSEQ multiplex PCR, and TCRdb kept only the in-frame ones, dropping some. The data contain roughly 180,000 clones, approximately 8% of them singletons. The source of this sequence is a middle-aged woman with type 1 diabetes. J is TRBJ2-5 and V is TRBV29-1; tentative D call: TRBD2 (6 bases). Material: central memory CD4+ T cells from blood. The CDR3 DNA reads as TGCAGCGTTGTACCCAGCGGTGTGGGGAGGGAGACCCAGTACTTC. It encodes CSVVPSGVGRETQYF. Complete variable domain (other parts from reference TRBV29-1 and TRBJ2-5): SAVISQKPSRDICQRGTSLTIQCQVDSQVTMMFWYRQQPGQSLTLIATANQGSEATYESGFVIDKFPISRPNLTFSTLTVSNMSPEDSSIYLCSVVPSGVGRETQYFGPGTRLLVL.